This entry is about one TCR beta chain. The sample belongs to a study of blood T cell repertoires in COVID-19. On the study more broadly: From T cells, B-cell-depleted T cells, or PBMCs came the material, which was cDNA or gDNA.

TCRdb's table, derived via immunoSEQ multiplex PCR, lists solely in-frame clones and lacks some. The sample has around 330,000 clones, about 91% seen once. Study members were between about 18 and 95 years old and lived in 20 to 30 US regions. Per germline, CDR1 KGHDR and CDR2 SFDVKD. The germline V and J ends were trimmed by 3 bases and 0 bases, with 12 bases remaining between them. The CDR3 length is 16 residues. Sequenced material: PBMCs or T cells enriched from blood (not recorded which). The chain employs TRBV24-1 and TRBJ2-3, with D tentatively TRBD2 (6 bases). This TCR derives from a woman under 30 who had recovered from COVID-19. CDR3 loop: CATSDPGGGSTDTQYF. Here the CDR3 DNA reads TGTGCCACCAGTGATCCCGGTGGAGGGAGCACAGATACGCAGTATTTT.